This T cell receptor beta chain was retrieved from a study of blood T cell repertoires in COVID-19. The method was immunoSEQ multiplex PCR; TCRdb's version includes in-frame clones alone and lacks a portion of them. The sample holds over 85,000 clones, under 95% seen once. Per germline, CDR1 LGHNA and CDR2 YNFKEQ. The CDR3 spans 15 residues. V lost 4 bases to trimming and J lost 0 bases, with 10 bases between them. Specimen: peripheral blood. This TCR was sampled from a human donor with active COVID-19. The donor label of this sample is uncertain. The gene calls are TRBV4-2 and TRBJ1-5; D perhaps matches TRBD1 (6 bases). CDR3 coding DNA: TGTGCCAGCAGCCCTGGACAGAATAGCAATCAGCCCCAGCATTTT. Its translation is CASSPGQNSNQPQHF.